This TCR beta chain was found in a study of T cell responses to AZD1222 COVID-19 vaccine. Researchers grouped second doses given at about 4 or about 12 weeks into one pool. General study findings and limits: White British donors predominated, females outnumbered males, and clonal diversity was possibly underestimated. Seropositive at baseline were only a handful of AZD1222 recipients. At 160-218 and 743-854, vaccine-associated CD4 TCRs were dominant, and they spanned spike.

With regard to this clone: Antigen specificity is unknown. The sample contains more than one DNA sequence encoding this CDR3.

Repertoires were generated with immunoSEQ multiplex PCR, while TCRdb's copy carries only in-frame clones and drops some. This table holds under 120,000 clones, 70% to 90% found once. The V and J ends lost 5 bases and 2 bases respectively, with 13 bases between them. In germline, CDR1 is MDHEN, CDR2 SYDVKM. The CDR3 runs to 14 residues. This TCR was recovered from an adult who received the AZD1222 COVID-19 vaccine. The chain carries TRBV28 and TRBJ2-7; no clear D. The input for sequencing was peripheral blood, taken 28 days after the second AZD1222 dose. The CDR3 loop reads CASSAAPATYEQYF. The CDR3 DNA reads TGTGCCAGCAGTGCGGCGCCGGCCACCTACGAGCAGTACTTC.